These 24 T cell receptor beta chains were all obtained from the same sample, sequenced in a study of vaccination and CD4 T cells after COVID-19. With the Oncomine TCR Beta short-read assay, DNA from cultured CD4+ T cells was sequenced. A single record per CDR3 protein comes from TCRdb applying MiXCR to the PCR reads. The sample includes around 2,400 distinct CDR3 sequences, around 28% seen only once; the top ten take 25% to 30%. These receptors' antigens are unknown. The treatment is: roughly 11-day PBMC culture with coronavirus spike peptide pools or control peptides (ViraFEST assay). The source was CD4+ T cells from blood, cultured in vitro, collected after SARS-CoV-2 vaccination. These receptors all stem from a human donor who had recovered from COVID-19.

This clonotype ranks as medium-sized. The chain's CDR3 is CASSLAPAEGDTQYF. The DNA for the CDR3 is TGTGCCAGCAGCTTAGCGCCCGCGGAGGGAGATACGCAGTATTTT. The J gene is TRBJ2-3, the V gene TRBV7-2, with D possibly TRBD2 on 6 matching bases. Trimming took off 0 bases at V and 5 bases at J, with 12 bases between the two ends. CDR3 length: 15 residues. Germline-derived CDR1 and CDR2 are SGHTA and FQGNSA.

This chain connects TRBV20-1 to TRBJ2-3; D gene uncertain. Germline V gene lookup returns CDR1 DFQATT and CDR2 SNEGSKA (reference sequence). Deletions cut 5 bases from V and 0 bases from J, with 15 bases between. The CDR3 consists of 15 residues. CDR3 loop: CSARSDGSSTDTQYF. CDR3 in DNA: TGCAGTGCTCGCAGTGACGGATCTAGCACAGATACGCAGTATTTT.

The V call is TRBV5-4, the J call TRBJ2-1; TRBD1 matches 7 bases. V lost 4 bases to trimming and J lost 0 bases; unmatched junction nucleotides: 4. Per the germline V gene, CDR1 is SGHNT and CDR2 is YYREEE (reference sequence). The CDR3 loop spans 15 amino acids. In DNA form, the CDR3 reads TGTGCCAGCAGCCGTAGGGACAGCTCCTACAATGAGCAGTTCTTC. Translation gives CASSRRDSSYNEQFF.

The genes are TRBV5-4 and TRBJ1-1; D not resolved. The CDR3 sequence is 14 residues long. Germline CDR1 and CDR2: SGHNT and YYREEE (reference sequence). V lost 3 bases and J 3 bases, leaving 12 bases between the germline ends. The CDR3, as DNA: TGTGCCAGCAGCTCTACAGATAGGGACACTGAAGCTTTCTTT. Amino acids: CASSSTDRDTEAFF.

This clonotype was seen a few times. V gene TRBV6-1 combines with J gene TRBJ1-5, with TRBD1 matching over 7 bases. The CDR3 runs 16 residues. CDR1 is MNHNS, CDR2 SASEGT, per germline. V trimming: 2 bases; J trimming: 4 bases; junction bases outside the gene matches: 8. The CDR3 reads CASSEIWGQSNQPQHF. CDR3 nucleotide sequence: TGTGCCAGCAGTGAAATATGGGGACAGTCAAATCAGCCCCAGCATTTT.

This clonotype is medium-sized (0.01 to 0.1%) within its sample. The V and J genes are TRBV20-1 and TRBJ2-3; no clear D gene. V lost 6 bases and J lost 0, with 13 bases in between. CDR1 and CDR2 (germline): DFQATT, SNEGSKA (reference sequence). This CDR3 is 14 amino acids long. The CDR3 DNA follows: TGCAGTGCCGAGGCGACCAGGAGCACAGATACGCAGTATTTT. It specifies CSAEATRSTDTQYF.

The chain has TRBV25-1 and TRBJ1-6; no clear D gene. V was shortened by 7 bases and J by 8 bases, with 15 bases between the two germline ends. The CDR3 runs 14 residues. The germline gives CDR1 MGHDK, CDR2 SYGVNS. The CDR3 sequence is CASTYLGQDSPLHF. The CDR3, as DNA: TGTGCCAGCACGTACCTAGGGCAGGATTCACCCCTCCACTTT.

In this sample, this clonotype turned up a few times. The rearrangement links TRBV7-9 to TRBJ1-1; 7 nucleotides align to TRBD1. The CDR3 is made up of 14 amino acids. Germline CDR1 reads SEHNR; CDR2 reads FQNEAQ (reference sequence). J lost 3 bases, V lost 5 bases, and 6 bases had no gene match. CDR3 in amino acids: CASSLRQGDTEAFF. CDR3 sequence (DNA): TGTGCCAGCAGCCTACGACAGGGAGACACTGAAGCTTTCTTT.

This clonotype has a handful of counts. The genes are TRBV7-9 and TRBJ2-6; D not certain. The CDR3 runs to 15 residues. Germline CDR1 reads SEHNR; CDR2 reads FQNEAQ (reference sequence). With 1 base removed from V and 0 bases from J, the gap between germline ends came to 4 bases. CDR3 residues: CASSLGGSGANVLTF. The CDR3 bases are TGTGCCAGCAGCTTAGGGGGCTCTGGGGCCAACGTCCTGACTTTC.

This chain joins TRBV7-9 and TRBJ2-3, with D uncertain. The CDR3 consists of 16 residues. The V gene lost 1 base and the J gene lost 7 bases, with 18 bases spanning the gap. Germline values: CDR1 SEHNR, CDR2 FQNEAQ (reference sequence). The CDR3 loop is CASSLGYTDISNTQYF. Written as DNA, the CDR3 is TGTGCCAGCAGCTTAGGATACACCGACATCTCAAATACGCAGTATTTT.

In its sample, this clonotype ranks as medium-sized (0.01 to 0.1%). The chain uses TRBV20-1 and TRBJ2-3; 11 positions match TRBD1. This CDR3 region has 13 residues. J lost 4 bases, V lost 7 bases, and 4 bases had no gene match. Germline assignment: CDR1 DFQATT and CDR2 SNEGSKA (reference sequence). CDR3 amino acids: CSGRDRGADTQYF. The CDR3 DNA reads as TGCAGTGGGAGGGACAGGGGGGCAGATACGCAGTATTTT.

Comment on this clonotype: The junction differs from germline at one of its ends, possibly a read error. The rearrangement uses TRBV6-5 and TRBJ1-2; D not resolved. The germline CDR1 and CDR2 sequences are MNHEY and SVGAGI. This CDR3 is 14 amino acids long. This chain's CDR3 is CASSHSPGNYGYTF. The CDR3 DNA sequence: TGTGCCAGCAGTCACTCACCGGGAAACTATGGCTACACCTTC.

By proportion, this clonotype is medium-sized (0.01 to 0.1%). The chain links TRBV27 to TRBJ1-5; no clear D gene. V lost 6 bases, J lost 5 bases, and 11 bases lay in between. This CDR3 has 13 residues. Germline loops: CDR1 MNHEY, CDR2 SMNVEV (reference sequence). CDR3 region: CASSSRTHQPQHF. The CDR3 DNA reads TGTGCCAGCAGCTCCCGGACCCATCAGCCCCAGCATTTT.

This clonotype is deemed medium-sized. J is TRBJ1-2 and V is TRBV24-1, with a possible D match to TRBD1 (6 bases). The CDR3 is made up of 16 amino acids. The germline V gene has CDR1 KGHDR and CDR2 SFDVKD. The V end lost 5 bases, the J end lost 2 bases, and 17 bases lay between the germline ends. CDR3 in amino acids: CATSGPSGGANYGYTF. The CDR3, as DNA: TGTGCCACCAGTGGACCCAGCGGGGGGGCCAACTATGGCTACACCTTC.

This clonotype is deemed medium-sized. V gene TRBV27 combines with J gene TRBJ1-5; 7 nucleotides match TRBD1. The CDR3 is 15 residues long. The V gene's germline CDR1 is MNHEY and CDR2 SMNVEV (reference sequence). V was clipped by 5 bases and J by 7 bases; unmatched bases: 11. The CDR3, as DNA: TGTGCCAGCAGTCTTAGACAGGGCTTCCTCCAGCCCCAGCATTTT. Amino acids: CASSLRQGFLQPQHF.

By its share, this clonotype is medium-sized. This rearrangement joins TRBV20-1 to TRBJ2-5; 9 bases are shared with TRBD1. V lost 6 bases to trimming and J lost 2 bases; unmatched junction nucleotides: 13. Germline loops: CDR1 DFQATT, CDR2 SNEGSKA (reference sequence). This CDR3 has 16 amino acids. CDR3 protein: CSAHTTGGRGQETQYF. CDR3 bases: TGCAGTGCCCACACTACAGGGGGCAGGGGACAAGAGACCCAGTACTTC.

This clonotype was observed a handful of times. The rearrangement joins TRBV7-2 to TRBJ2-7; TRBD1 is a possible D gene (7 bases). Germline V gene sequence: CDR1 SGHTA, CDR2 FQGNSA. The V gene lost 4 bases and the J gene lost 0 bases, with 22 bases spanning the gap. The CDR3 extends over 18 amino acids. The CDR3, as DNA: TGTGCCAGCAGCTACTCGGGAGTGGGCGGGACAGTCTCCTACGAGCAGTACTTC. Its protein is CASSYSGVGGTVSYEQYF.

By share of the sample, this clonotype is large (0.1 to 1%). The rearrangement uses TRBV7-3 and TRBJ2-7, with 10 bases matching TRBD2. Germline V gene data show CDR1 as SGHTA and CDR2 as FQGTGA. The V segment lost 3 bases and the J segment 0 bases; nucleotides outside the gene matches: 5. This CDR3 spans 16 amino acids. The CDR3 DNA follows: TGTGCCAGCAGCTTGGGTGCTAGCGGGAGCTCCTACGAGCAGTACTTC. Its translation: CASSLGASGSSYEQYF.

The chain joins TRBV6-1 to TRBJ1-6, with TRBD1 identical over 7 bases. From germline, CDR1 is MNHNS and CDR2 SASEGT. This CDR3 has 14 amino acids. V was clipped by 6 bases and J by 7 bases; unmatched bases: 6. The CDR3 sequence is CASSLRDSNSPLHF. As DNA, the CDR3 is TGTGCCAGCAGCCTCCGGGACAGCAATTCACCCCTCCACTTT.

This clonotype was seen a handful of times. This chain joins TRBV7-8 and TRBJ1-2; D might be TRBD1 (5 bases). Germline values: CDR1 SGHVS, CDR2 FQNEAQ. The CDR3 is made up of 15 amino acids. Deletions cut 5 bases from V and 2 bases from J, with 15 bases between. The CDR3 loop reads CASSGPFGTNYGYTF. In nucleotides, the CDR3 is TGTGCCAGCAGCGGTCCATTCGGGACGAACTATGGCTACACCTTC.

This clonotype has more than one count but fewer than ten. This chain connects TRBV7-2 to TRBJ1-2, with D possibly matching TRBD1 (5 bases). CDR1 SGHTA and CDR2 FQGNSA come from the germline V gene. The CDR3 consists of 15 residues. Between the trimmed V and J ends, which lost 4 bases and 3 bases, there was a span of 15 bases. The DNA of the CDR3 is TGTGCCAGCAGCTCCCCCTCTACAGGCTACTATGGCTACACCTTC. Translated, it gives CASSSPSTGYYGYTF.

This clonotype was found a few times. The chain uses TRBV20-1 and TRBJ1-1; D remains ambiguous. V was clipped by 6 bases and J by 0 bases, with 11 bases between them. This CDR3 comprises 13 residues. Germline V lookup: CDR1 DFQATT, CDR2 SNEGSKA (reference sequence). CDR3 residues: CSAPRVLNTEAFF. The CDR3 DNA follows: TGCAGTGCCCCAAGGGTACTGAACACTGAAGCTTTCTTT.

The chain has TRBV5-1 and TRBJ2-2, with 7 bases that match TRBD2. The germline gives CDR1 SGHRS, CDR2 YFSETQ. The CDR3 runs to 16 residues. Trimming cost V 1 base and J 2 bases; bases outside gene matches: 5. The CDR3 DNA sequence: TGCGCCAGCAGCTTGACTAGCGCAACCAACACCGGGGAGCTGTTTTTT. Residues: CASSLTSATNTGELFF.

The chain joins TRBV20-1 to TRBJ2-3; no firm D call. The CDR3 loop spans 12 amino acids. Per germline, CDR1 DFQATT and CDR2 SNEGSKA (reference sequence). V was trimmed by 1 base and J by 2 bases, leaving 4 bases between them. CDR3 nucleotide sequence: TGCAGTGCTAGAGCACTCACAGATACGCAGTATTTT. This encodes CSARALTDTQYF.